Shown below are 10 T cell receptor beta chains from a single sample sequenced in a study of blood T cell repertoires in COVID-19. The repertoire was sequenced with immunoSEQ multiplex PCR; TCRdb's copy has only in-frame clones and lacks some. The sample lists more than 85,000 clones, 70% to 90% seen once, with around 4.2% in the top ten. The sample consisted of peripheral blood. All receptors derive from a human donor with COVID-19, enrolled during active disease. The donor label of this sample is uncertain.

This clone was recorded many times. CDR3 sequence (DNA): TGTGCCAGCAGGCCGCGGGAGGATTCCTACGAGCAGTACTTC. Amino acid sequence: CASRPREDSYEQYF. The chain has TRBV7-9 and TRBJ2-7, with 8 bases fitting TRBD2. Germline V gives CDR1 SEHNR, CDR2 FQNEAQ (reference sequence). The CDR3 covers 14 residues. V trimming: 6 bases; J trimming: 1 base; junction bases outside the gene matches: 5.

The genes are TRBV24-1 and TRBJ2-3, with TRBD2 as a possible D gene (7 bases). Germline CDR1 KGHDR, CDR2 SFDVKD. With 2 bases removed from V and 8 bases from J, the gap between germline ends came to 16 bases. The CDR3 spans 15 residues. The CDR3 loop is CATSDSGGGVGTQYF. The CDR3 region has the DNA TGTGCCACCAGTGATTCGGGGGGCGGGGTGGGTACGCAGTATTTT.

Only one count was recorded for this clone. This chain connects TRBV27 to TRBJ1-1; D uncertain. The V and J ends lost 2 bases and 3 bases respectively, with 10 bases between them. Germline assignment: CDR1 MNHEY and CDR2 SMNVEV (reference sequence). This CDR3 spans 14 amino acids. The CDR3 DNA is TGTGCCAGCAGTTTAGGGCCAGCCTACACTGAAGCTTTCTTT. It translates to CASSLGPAYTEAFF.

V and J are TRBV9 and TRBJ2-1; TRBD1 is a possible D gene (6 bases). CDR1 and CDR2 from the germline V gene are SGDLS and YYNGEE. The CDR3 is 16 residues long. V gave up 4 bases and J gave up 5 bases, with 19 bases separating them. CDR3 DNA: TGTGCCAGCAGCCCTTGGGACACAAGATTAAACAATGAGCAGTTCTTC. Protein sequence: CASSPWDTRLNNEQFF.

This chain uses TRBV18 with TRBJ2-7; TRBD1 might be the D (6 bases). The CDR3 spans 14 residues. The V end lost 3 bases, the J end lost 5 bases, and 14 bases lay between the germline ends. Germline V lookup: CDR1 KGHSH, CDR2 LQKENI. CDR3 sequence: CASSPSGQSNEQYF. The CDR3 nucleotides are TGTGCCAGCTCACCTTCGGGACAATCCAACGAGCAGTACTTC.

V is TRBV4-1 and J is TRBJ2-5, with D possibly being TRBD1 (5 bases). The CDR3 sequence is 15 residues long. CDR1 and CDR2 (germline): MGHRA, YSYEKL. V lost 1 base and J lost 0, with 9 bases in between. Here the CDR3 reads CASSQGGGNQETQYF. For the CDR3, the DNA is TGCGCCAGCAGCCAAGGGGGCGGAAACCAAGAGACCCAGTACTTC.

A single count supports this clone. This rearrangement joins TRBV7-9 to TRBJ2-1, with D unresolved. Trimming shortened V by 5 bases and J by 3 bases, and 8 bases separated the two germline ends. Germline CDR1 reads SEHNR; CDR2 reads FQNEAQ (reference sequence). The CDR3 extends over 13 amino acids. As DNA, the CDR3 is TGTGCCAGCAGCCCCCCTAACTACAATGAGCAGTTCTTC. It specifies CASSPPNYNEQFF.

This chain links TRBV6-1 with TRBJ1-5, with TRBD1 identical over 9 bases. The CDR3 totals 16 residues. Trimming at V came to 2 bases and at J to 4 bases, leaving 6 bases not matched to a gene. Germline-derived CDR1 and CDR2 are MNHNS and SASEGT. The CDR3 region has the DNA TGTGCCAGCAGTGAACAGGGGACAGGGAATAATCAGCCCCAGCATTTT. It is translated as CASSEQGTGNNQPQHF.

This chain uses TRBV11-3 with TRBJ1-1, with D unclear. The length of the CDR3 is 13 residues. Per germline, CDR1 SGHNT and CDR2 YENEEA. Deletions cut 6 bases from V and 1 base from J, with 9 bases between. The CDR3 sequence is CASSPLRNTEAFF. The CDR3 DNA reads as TGTGCCAGCAGTCCGTTGAGGAACACTGAAGCTTTCTTT.

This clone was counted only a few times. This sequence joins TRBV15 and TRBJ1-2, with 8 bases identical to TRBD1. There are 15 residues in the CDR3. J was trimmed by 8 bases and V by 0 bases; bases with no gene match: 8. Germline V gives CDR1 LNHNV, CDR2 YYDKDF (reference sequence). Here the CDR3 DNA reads TGTGCCACCAGCAGAGAGATCGCACAGGGGGAAGGCTACACCTTC. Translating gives CATSREIAQGEGYTF. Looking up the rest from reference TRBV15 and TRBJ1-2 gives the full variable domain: DAMVIQNPRYQVTQFGKPVTLSCSQTLNHNVMYWYQQKSSQAPKLLFHYYDKDFNNEADTPDNFQSRRPNTSFCFLDIRSPGLGDTAMYLCATSREIAQGEGYTFGSGTRLTVV.